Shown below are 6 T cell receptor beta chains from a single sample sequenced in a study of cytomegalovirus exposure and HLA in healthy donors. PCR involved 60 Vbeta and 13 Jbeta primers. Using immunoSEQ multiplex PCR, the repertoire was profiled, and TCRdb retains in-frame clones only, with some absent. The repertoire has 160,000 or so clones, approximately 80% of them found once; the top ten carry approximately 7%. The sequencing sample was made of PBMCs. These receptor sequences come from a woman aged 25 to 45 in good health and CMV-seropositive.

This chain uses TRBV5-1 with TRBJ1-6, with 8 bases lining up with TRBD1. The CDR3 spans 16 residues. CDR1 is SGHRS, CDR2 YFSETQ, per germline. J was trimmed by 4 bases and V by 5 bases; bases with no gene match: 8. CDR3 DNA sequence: TGCGCCAGCAGACTCCGGACAGGGACTTATAATTCACCCCTCCACTTT. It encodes CASRLRTGTYNSPLHF.

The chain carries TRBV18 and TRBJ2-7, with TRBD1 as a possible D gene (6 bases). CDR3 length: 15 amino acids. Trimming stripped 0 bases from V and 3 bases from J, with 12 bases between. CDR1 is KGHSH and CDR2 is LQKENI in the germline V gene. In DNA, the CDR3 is TGTGCCAGCTCACCACCAGTTGGACAGAGCTACGAGCAGTACTTC. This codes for CASSPPVGQSYEQYF.

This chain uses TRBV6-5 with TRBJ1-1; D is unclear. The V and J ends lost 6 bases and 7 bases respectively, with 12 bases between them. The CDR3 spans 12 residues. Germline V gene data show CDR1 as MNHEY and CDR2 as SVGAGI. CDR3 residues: CASSSRGGEAFF. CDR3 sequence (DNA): TGTGCCAGCAGCTCGCGGGGTGGTGAAGCTTTCTTT.

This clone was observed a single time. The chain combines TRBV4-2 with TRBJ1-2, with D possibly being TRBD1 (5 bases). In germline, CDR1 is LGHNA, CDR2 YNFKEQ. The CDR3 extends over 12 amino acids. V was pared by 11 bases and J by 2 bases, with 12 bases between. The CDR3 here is CAGGGGNYGYTF. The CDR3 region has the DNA TGTGCCGGCGGGGGAGGGAACTATGGCTACACCTTC.

The CDR3 region has the DNA TGCGCCAGCAGCCAAGTGACTAGCGGGGGGACAGATACGCAGTATTTT. Its translation: CASSQVTSGGTDTQYF. The genes are TRBV4-1 and TRBJ2-3; 13 bases agree with TRBD2. Unmatched junction bases numbered 1, after V lost 1 base and J lost 3 bases. CDR3 length equals 16 residues. CDR1 is MGHRA and CDR2 is YSYEKL in the germline V gene.

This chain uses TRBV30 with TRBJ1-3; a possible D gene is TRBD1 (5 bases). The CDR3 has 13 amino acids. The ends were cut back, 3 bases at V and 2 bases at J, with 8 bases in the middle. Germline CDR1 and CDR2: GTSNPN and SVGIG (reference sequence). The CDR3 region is CAWRKGAGNTIYF. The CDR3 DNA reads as TGTGCCTGGAGGAAAGGGGCTGGAAACACCATATATTTT.